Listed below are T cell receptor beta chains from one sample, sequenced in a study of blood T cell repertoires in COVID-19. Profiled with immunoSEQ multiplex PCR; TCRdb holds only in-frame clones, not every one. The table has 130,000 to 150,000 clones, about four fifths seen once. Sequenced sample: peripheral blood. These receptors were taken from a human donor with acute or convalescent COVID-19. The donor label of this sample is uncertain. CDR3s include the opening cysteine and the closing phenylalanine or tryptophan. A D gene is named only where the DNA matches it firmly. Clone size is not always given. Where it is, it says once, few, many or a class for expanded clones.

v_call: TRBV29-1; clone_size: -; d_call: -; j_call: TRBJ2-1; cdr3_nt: TGCAGCGTCACCCCAGTACAGGGCCCTCCGCCCAATGAGCAGTTCTTC; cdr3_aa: CSVTPVQGPPPNEQFF
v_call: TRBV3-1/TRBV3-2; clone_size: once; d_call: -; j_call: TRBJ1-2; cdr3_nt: TGTGCCAGCAGCCCAACTGTGTCCCTAAACTATGGCTACACCTTC; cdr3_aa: CASSPTVSLNYGYTF
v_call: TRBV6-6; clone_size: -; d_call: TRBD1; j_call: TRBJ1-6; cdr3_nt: TGTGCCAGCAGTCCTGGACAGGGGAGCTCCTATAATTCACCCCTCCACTTT; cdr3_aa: CASSPGQGSSYNSPLHF
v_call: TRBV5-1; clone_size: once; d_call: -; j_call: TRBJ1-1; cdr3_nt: TGCGCCAGCAGACCGGCGAGGGGGTACACTGAAGCTTTCTTT; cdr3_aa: CASRPARGYTEAFF
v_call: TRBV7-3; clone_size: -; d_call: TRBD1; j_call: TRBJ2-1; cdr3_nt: TGTGCCAGCAGCTCAACGACAGGGCGGCACAATGAGCAGTTCTTC; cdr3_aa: CASSSTTGRHNEQFF
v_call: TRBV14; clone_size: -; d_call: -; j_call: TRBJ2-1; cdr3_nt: TGTGCCAGCAGCCAGATACTAAAGACGGGAAGCTCCTACAATGAGCAGTTCTTC; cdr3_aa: CASSQILKTGSSYNEQFF
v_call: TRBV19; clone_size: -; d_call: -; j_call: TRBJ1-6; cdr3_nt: TGTGCCAGTAGTATTATCCAGGGGCAAAATTCACCCCTCCACTTT; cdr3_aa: CASSIIQGQNSPLHF
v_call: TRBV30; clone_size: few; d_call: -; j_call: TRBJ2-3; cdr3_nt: TGTGCCTGGAGTGGGGCTAGCGTTCGAGGTACGCAGTATTTT; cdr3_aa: CAWSGASVRGTQYF
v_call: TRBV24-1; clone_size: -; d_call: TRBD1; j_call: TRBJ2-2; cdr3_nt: TGTGCCACCAGTGATCCCGGGACAGGGAACACCGGGGAGCTGTTTTTT; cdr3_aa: CATSDPGTGNTGELFF
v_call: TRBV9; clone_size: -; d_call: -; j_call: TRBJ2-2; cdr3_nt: TGTGCCAGCAGCGCCCAACCGACAGCTACCGGGGAGCTGTTTTTT; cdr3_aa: CASSAQPTATGELFF
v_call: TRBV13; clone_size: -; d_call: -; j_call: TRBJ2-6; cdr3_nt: TGTGCCAGCAGCTTAACTCCCATCTCTGGGGCCAACGTCCTGACTTTC; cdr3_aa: CASSLTPISGANVLTF
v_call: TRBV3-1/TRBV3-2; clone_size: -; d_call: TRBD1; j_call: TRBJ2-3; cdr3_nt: TGTGCCAGCAGCCAAGCGCCACAGGGGCATACGCAGTATTTT; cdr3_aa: CASSQAPQGHTQYF
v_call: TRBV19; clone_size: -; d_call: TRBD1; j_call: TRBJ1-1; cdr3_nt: TGTGCCAGTAGTGACCTTCGGACAGGGAGCACTGAAGCTTTCTTT; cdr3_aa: CASSDLRTGSTEAFF